The sequence of this T cell receptor beta chain was determined in a study of T-cell memory formation after mild COVID-19. The CDR3 sequence is 13 residues long. Germline values: CDR1 LNHNV, CDR2 YYDKDF (reference sequence). TCRdb redid the calling of the 5' RACE reads with MiXCR, one entry per CDR3 protein. The table includes some 150,000 distinct CDR3 sequences, more than 13% detected once. This clonotype was found a few times. Its ends do not fully match the called genes, so a read error is possible. The sequenced sample was PBMCs or a T cell subset sorted from them (not recorded which). The chain recombines TRBV15 with TRBJ2-5; D gene unclear. This receptor was taken from an adult woman who had mild COVID-19 (a few samples of this study predate the infection). Cell type and time point are not known. As DNA, the CDR3 is TGTGCCACCAGTAGAGCCGCGCAAGAGACCCAGTACTTC. Translation: CATSRAAQETQYF.